The source of this T cell receptor beta chain is a study of T cell repertoires in cytomegalovirus infection. Looking at the study overall: Public signatures in TCR beta pointed to CMV infection and matching HLA type.

TCRdb re-called the reads with MiXCR, one entry per CDR3 protein. The sample lists a few hundred thousand distinct CDR3 sequences; 22% were seen once. The study's findings and limits: CMV carriers with the relevant HLA were identified by cumulative public TCR beta family frequency. HLA-C-restricted CMV-specific TCR beta clonotypes were dominant in the ex vivo response.

This CDR3 spans 16 amino acids. CDR1 MDHEN and CDR2 SYDVKM come from the germline V gene. V lost 3 bases to trimming and J lost 0 bases, with 13 bases between them. Notes on this clonotype: Its antigen is undetermined.

Sequences were obtained from CD8+ T cells from PBMCs. V and J are TRBV28 and TRBJ2-3; D uncertain. This sequence originates from a human donor in good health (CMV status not recorded). Some clones in this sample may be carry-over from other donors' samples. The DNA of the CDR3 is TGTGCCAGCAGTTTTCCACCCGATCCTAGCACAGATACGCAGTATTTT. It encodes CASSFPPDPSTDTQYF.